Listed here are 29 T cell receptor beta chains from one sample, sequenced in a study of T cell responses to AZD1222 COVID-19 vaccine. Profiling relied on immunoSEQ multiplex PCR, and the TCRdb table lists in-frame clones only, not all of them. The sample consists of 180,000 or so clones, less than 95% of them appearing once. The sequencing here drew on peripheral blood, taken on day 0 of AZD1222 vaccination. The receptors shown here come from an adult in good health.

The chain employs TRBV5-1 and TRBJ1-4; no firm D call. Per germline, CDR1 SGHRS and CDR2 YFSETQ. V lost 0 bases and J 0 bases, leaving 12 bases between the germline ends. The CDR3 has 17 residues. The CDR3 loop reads CASSLGSSLTTNEKLFF. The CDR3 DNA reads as TGCGCCAGCAGCTTGGGTTCCAGTCTTACAACTAATGAAAAACTGTTTTTT.

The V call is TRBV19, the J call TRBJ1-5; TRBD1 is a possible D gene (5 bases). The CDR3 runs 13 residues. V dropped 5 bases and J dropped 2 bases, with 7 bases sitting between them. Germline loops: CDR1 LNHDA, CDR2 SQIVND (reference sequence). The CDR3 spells CASSLQGNQPQHF. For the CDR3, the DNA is TGTGCCAGTAGTCTACAGGGCAATCAGCCCCAGCATTTT.

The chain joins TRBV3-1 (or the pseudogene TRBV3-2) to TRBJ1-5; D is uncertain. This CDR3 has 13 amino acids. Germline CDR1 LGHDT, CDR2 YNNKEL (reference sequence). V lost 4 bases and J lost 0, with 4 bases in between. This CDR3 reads CASSLNSNQPQHF. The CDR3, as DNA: TGTGCCAGCAGCCTAAATAGCAATCAGCCCCAGCATTTT.

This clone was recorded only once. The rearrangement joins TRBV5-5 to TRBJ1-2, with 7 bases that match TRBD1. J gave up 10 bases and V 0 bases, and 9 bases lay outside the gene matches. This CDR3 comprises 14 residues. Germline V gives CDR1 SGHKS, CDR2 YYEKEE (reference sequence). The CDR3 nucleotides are TGTGCCAGCAGCTTGGATCTGGACAGGCTACTCTACACCTTC. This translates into CASSLDLDRLLYTF.

Here the CDR3 reads CASSHPYGGSYEQYF. CDR3 nucleotides: TGTGCCAGCAGCCATCCTTACGGGGGCTCCTACGAGCAGTACTTC. V usage is TRBV3-1 (or the pseudogene TRBV3-2) and J usage is TRBJ2-7; D might be TRBD2 (6 bases). CDR1 LGHDT and CDR2 YNNKEL come from the germline V gene (reference sequence). V was cut by 3 bases and J by 0 bases, with 12 bases left in between. CDR3 size: 15 residues.

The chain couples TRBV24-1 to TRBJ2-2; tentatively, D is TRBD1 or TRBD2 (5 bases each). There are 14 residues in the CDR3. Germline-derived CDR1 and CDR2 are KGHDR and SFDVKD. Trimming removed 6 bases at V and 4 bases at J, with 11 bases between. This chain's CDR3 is CATSQVGGTGELFF. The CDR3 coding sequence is TGTGCCACCAGTCAAGTTGGGGGCACCGGGGAGCTGTTTTTT.

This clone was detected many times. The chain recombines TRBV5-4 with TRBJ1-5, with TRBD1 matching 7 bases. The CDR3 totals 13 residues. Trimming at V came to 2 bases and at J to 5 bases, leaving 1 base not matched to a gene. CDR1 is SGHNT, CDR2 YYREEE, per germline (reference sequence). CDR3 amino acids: CASSLQGYQPQHF. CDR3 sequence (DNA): TGTGCCAGCAGCTTACAGGGGTATCAGCCCCAGCATTTT.

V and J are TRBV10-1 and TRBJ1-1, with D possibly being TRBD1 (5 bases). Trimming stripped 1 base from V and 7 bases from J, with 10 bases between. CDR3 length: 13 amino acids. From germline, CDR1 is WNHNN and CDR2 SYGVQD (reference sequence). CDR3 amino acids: CASSEWVGGEAFF. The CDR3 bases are TGCGCCAGCAGTGAGTGGGTGGGGGGTGAAGCTTTCTTT.

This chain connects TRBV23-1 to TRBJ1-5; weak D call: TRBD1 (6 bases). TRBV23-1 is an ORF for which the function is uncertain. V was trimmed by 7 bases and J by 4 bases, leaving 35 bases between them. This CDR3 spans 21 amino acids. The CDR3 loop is CASTQHPDRADNLQGNQPQHF. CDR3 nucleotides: TGCGCCAGCACCCAACACCCGGATCGTGCCGATAATCTACAGGGTAATCAGCCCCAGCATTTT.

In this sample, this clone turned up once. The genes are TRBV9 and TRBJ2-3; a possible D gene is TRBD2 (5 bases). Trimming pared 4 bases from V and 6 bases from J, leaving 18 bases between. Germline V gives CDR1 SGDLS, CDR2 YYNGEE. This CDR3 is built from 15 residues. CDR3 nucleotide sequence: TGTGCCAGCAGCCCAGAAGCCGGGGTAAGGGATACGCAGTATTTT. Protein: CASSPEAGVRDTQYF.

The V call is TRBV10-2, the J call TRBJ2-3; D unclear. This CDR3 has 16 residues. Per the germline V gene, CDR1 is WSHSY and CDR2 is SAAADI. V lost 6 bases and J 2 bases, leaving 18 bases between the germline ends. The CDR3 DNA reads TGCGCCAGCAGGGCGAACGAGCTCTCGGCCACAGATACGCAGTATTTT. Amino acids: CASRANELSATDTQYF.

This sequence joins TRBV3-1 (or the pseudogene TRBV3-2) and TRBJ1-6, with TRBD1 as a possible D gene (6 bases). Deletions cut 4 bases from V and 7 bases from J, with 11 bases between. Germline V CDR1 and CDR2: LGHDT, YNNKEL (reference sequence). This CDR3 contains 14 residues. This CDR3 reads CASSPRDTNSPLHF. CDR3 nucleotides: TGTGCCAGCAGCCCCCGGGACACAAATTCACCCCTCCACTTT.

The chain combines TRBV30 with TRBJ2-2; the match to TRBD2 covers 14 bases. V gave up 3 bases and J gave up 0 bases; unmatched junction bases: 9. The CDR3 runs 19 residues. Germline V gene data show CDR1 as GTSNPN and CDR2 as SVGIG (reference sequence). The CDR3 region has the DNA TGTGCCTGGAGCCGACGCGGGGGACTAGCGGGAGCGAACACCGGGGAGCTGTTTTTT. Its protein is CAWSRRGGLAGANTGELFF.

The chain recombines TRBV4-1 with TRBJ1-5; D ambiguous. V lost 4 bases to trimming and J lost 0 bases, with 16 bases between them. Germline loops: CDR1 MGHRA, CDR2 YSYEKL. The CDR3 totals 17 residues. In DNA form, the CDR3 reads TGCGCCAGCAGCCCTCGTCGGGGTTTTAATAGCAATCAGCCCCAGCATTTT. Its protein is CASSPRRGFNSNQPQHF.

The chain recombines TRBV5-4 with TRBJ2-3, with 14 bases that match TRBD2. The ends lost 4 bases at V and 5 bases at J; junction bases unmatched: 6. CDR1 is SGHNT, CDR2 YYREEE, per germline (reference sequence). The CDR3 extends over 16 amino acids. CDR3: CASSGGLAGGEDTQYF. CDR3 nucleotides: TGTGCCAGCAGCGGCGGACTAGCGGGAGGTGAAGATACGCAGTATTTT.

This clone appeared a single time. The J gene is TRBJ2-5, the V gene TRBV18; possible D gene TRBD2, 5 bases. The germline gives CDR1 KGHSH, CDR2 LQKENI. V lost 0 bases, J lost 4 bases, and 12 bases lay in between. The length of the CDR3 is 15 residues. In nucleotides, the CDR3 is TGTGCCAGCTCACCACCGGCGGGTCCGATAGAGACCCAGTACTTC. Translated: CASSPPAGPIETQYF.

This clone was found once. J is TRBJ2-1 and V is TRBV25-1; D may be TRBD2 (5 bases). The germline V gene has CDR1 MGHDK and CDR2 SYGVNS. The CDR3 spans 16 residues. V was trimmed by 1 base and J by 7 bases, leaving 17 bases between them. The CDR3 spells CASSEFAAELQNEQFF. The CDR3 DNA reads TGTGCCAGCAGTGAATTCGCAGCGGAGCTACAAAATGAGCAGTTCTTC.

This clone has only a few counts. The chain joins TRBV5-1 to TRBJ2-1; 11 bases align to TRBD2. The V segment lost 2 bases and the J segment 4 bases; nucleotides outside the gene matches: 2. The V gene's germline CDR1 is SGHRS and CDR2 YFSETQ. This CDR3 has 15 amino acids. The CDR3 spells CASSFGLAGYNEQFF. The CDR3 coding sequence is TGCGCCAGCAGCTTCGGACTAGCGGGTTACAATGAGCAGTTCTTC.

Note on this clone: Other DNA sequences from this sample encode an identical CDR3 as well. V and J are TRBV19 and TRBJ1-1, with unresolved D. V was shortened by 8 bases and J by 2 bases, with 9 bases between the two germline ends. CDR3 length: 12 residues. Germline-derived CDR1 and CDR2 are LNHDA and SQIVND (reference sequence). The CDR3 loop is CASGRVNTEAFF. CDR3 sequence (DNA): TGTGCCAGTGGACGGGTAAACACTGAAGCTTTCTTT. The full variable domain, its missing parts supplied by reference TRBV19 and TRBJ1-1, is DGGITQSPKYLFRKEGQNVTLSCEQNLNHDAMYWYRQDPGQGLRLIYYSQIVNDFQKGDIAEGYSVSREKKESFPLTVTSAQKNPTAFYLCASGRVNTEAFFGQGTRLTVV.

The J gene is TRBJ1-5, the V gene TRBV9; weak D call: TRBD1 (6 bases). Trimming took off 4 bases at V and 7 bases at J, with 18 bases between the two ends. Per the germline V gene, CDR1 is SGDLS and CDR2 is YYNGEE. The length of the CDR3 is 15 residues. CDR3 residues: CASSPGGGAKQPQHF. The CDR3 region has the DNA TGTGCCAGCAGCCCTGGAGGGGGGGCCAAACAGCCCCAGCATTTT.

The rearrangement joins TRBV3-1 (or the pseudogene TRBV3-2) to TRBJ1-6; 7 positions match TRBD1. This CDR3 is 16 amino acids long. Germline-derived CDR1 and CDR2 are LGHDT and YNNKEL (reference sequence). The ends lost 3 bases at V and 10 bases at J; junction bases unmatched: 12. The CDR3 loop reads CASSHRQGGDRSPLHF. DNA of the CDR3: TGTGCCAGCAGCCATCGACAGGGTGGGGATAGATCACCCCTCCACTTT.

The CDR3 DNA reads TGTGCCAGCTCACCTGGGGGAGCGCAACCCCAGCATTTT. Its protein product is CASSPGGAQPQHF. The gene calls are TRBV18 and TRBJ1-5; D may be TRBD1 (5 bases). This CDR3 comprises 13 residues. Germline CDR1 is KGHSH and CDR2 is LQKENI. Trimming took 3 bases from V and 10 from J, leaving 13 bases between them.

The CDR3 sequence: CATSVQASGNTIYF. In DNA form, the CDR3 reads TGTGCCACCAGTGTACAGGCCTCTGGAAACACCATATATTTT. The chain employs TRBV24-1 and TRBJ1-3, with a tentative D call TRBD1 (5 bases). The germline V gene encodes CDR1 KGHDR and CDR2 SFDVKD. Trimming left V 5 bases short and J 0 bases short, with 7 bases between. This CDR3 has 14 residues.

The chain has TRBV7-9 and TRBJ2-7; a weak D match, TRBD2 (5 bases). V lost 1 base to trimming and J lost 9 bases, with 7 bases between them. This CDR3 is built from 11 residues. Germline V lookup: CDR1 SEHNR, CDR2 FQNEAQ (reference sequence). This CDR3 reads CASSLEAGQYF. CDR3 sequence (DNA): TGTGCCAGCAGCTTAGAGGCGGGGCAGTACTTC. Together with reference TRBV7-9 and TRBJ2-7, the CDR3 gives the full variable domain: DTGVSQNPRHKITKRGQNVTFRCDPISEHNRLYWYRQTLGQGPEFLTYFQNEAQLEKSRLLSDRFSAERPKGSFSTLEIQRTEQGDSAMYLCASSLEAGQYFGPGTRLTVT.

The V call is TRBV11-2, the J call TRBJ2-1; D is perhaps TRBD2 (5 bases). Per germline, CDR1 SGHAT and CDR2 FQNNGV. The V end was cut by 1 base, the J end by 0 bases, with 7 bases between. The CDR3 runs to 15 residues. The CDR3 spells CASSLVRDSYNEQFF. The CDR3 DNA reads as TGTGCCAGCAGCTTAGTACGGGACTCCTACAATGAGCAGTTCTTC. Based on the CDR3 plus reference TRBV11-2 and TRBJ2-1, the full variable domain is EAGVAQSPRYKIIEKRQSVAFWCNPISGHATLYWYQQILGQGPKLLIQFQNNGVVDDSQLPKDRFSAERLKGVDSTLKIQPAKLEDSAVYLCASSLVRDSYNEQFFGPGTRLTVL.

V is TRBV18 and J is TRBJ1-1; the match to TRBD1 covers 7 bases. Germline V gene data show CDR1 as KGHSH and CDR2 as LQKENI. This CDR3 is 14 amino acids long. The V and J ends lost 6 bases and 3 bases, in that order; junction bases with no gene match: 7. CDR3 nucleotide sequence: TGTGCCAGCTCGCCTAGGGACAGCGACACTGAAGCTTTCTTT. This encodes CASSPRDSDTEAFF. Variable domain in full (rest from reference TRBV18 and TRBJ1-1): NAGVMQNPRHLVRRRGQEARLRCSPMKGHSHVYWYRQLPEEGLKFMVYLQKENIIDESGMPKERFSAEFPKEGPSILRIQQVVRGDSAAYFCASSPRDSDTEAFFGQGTRLTVV.

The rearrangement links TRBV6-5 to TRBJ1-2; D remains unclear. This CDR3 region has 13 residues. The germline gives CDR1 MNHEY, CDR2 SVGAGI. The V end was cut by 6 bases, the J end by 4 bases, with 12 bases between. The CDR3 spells CASSLSALYGYTF. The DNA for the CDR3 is TGTGCCAGCAGCCTATCGGCCCTCTATGGCTACACCTTC.

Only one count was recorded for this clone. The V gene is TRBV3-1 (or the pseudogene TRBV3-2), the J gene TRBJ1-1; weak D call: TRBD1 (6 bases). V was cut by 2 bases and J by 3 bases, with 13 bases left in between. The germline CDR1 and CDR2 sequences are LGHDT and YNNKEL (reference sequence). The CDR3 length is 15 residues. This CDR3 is CASSQKGGFDTEAFF. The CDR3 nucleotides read TGTGCCAGCAGCCAAAAGGGGGGATTTGACACTGAAGCTTTCTTT.

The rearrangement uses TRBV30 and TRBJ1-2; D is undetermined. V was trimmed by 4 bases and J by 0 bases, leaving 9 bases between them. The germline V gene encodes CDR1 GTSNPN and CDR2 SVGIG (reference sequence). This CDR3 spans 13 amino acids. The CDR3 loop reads CAWTAISNYGYTF. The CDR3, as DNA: TGTGCCTGGACGGCGATATCTAACTATGGCTACACCTTC.